This TCR beta chain was profiled in a study of regulatory T cells in long-lasting Graves disease. As for the study in general: Persistence in Graves' disease required over 5 years of antithyroid drugs plus positive TSH receptor antibodies.

In its sample, this clonotype was seen a few times. Time point given: persistent/refractory GD, antithyroid drugs over 5 years with positive TRAb. PBMCs were the source of the RNA used for TCR sequencing. The TCR beta library used iRepertoire HTBI primers with Arm-PCR amplification of CDR3. TCRdb re-derived calls from the multiplex PCR reads in MiXCR, one entry per CDR3 protein. The data show roughly 450,000 distinct CDR3 sequences, 22% seen once. The receptor's source is a female donor with Graves disease. The source was peripheral blood mononuclear cells (PBMCs), collected when the disease was refractory, from a patient treated with antithyroid drugs.

The CDR3 is CASSLDLALEPYGYTF. In DNA form, the CDR3 reads TGTGCCAGCAGCTTAGATCTGGCCCTAGAACCCTATGGCTACACCTTC. This chain joins TRBV11-3 and TRBJ1-2; unclear D gene. The CDR3 sequence is 16 residues long. The germline V gene has CDR1 SGHNT and CDR2 YENEEA. V lost 0 bases, J lost 4 bases, and 15 bases lay in between.